The rows below give T cell receptor beta chains drawn from one sample of a study of Ad26.COV2.S vaccination and SARS-CoV-2 variants. Produced via immunoSEQ multiplex PCR; TCRdb's table is partial and in-frame only. Among 380,000 or so clones listed, approximately 86% were seen once. The sequencing here drew on peripheral blood, taken in a trial of Ad26.COV2.S vaccine versus placebo. These receptors were taken from a person between 18 and 65 years old who received the Ad26.COV2.S COVID-19 vaccine or a placebo. CDR3s include the opening cysteine and the closing phenylalanine or tryptophan. A D gene is named only where the DNA matches it firmly. Clone size, where shown, is once, few, many, or a class for clones that have expanded.

v_gene: TRBV4-1; abundance: -; d_gene: -; j_gene: TRBJ1-4; CDR3aa: CASSQEFRGAATNEKLFF; CDR3nt: TGCGCCAGCAGCCAAGAATTTCGGGGGGCGGCAACTAATGAAAAACTGTTTTTT
v_gene: TRBV19; abundance: -; d_gene: -; j_gene: TRBJ2-7; CDR3aa: CASSPVRGHEQYF; CDR3nt: TGTGCCAGTAGTCCCGTCCGGGGGCACGAGCAGTACTTC
v_gene: TRBV19; abundance: -; d_gene: TRBD2; j_gene: TRBJ2-3; CDR3aa: CASTRTSGSTDTQYF; CDR3nt: TGTGCCAGTACCCGGACTAGCGGGAGCACAGATACGCAGTATTTT
v_gene: TRBV7-9; abundance: -; d_gene: -; j_gene: TRBJ1-2; CDR3aa: CASSLFLEGGYTF; CDR3nt: TGTGCCAGCAGCTTATTTCTAGAAGGGGGCTACACCTTC
v_gene: TRBV28; abundance: -; d_gene: TRBD1; j_gene: TRBJ1-2; CDR3aa: CASSFRDRDSGYTF; CDR3nt: TGTGCCAGCAGTTTTCGGGACAGGGACAGTGGCTACACCTTC
v_gene: TRBV9; abundance: -; d_gene: -; j_gene: TRBJ2-1; CDR3aa: CASSPRWNEQFF; CDR3nt: TGTGCCAGCAGCCCCCGGTGGAATGAGCAGTTCTTC
v_gene: TRBV7-9; abundance: -; d_gene: TRBD1; j_gene: TRBJ2-1; CDR3aa: CASSPQGSSYNEQFF; CDR3nt: TGTGCCAGCAGCCCACAGGGGAGCTCCTACAATGAGCAGTTCTTC
v_gene: TRBV7-3; abundance: -; d_gene: -; j_gene: TRBJ2-1; CDR3aa: CASSFSGQTNEQFF; CDR3nt: TGTGCCAGCAGCTTTTCCGGACAGACTAATGAGCAGTTCTTC
v_gene: TRBV5-1; abundance: -; d_gene: TRBD2; j_gene: TRBJ2-5; CDR3aa: CASSGTSGGETQYF; CDR3nt: TGCGCCAGCAGCGGGACTAGCGGGGGTGAGACCCAGTACTTC
v_gene: TRBV5-1; abundance: -; d_gene: -; j_gene: TRBJ2-2; CDR3aa: CASSLVSPNTGELFF; CDR3nt: TGCGCCAGCAGCTTGGTTAGCCCTAACACCGGGGAGCTGTTTTTT
v_gene: TRBV29-1; abundance: -; d_gene: -; j_gene: TRBJ2-7; CDR3aa: CSVQQSGGSYEQYF; CDR3nt: TGCAGCGTTCAGCAGTCAGGGGGGTCCTACGAGCAGTACTTC
v_gene: TRBV5-1; abundance: -; d_gene: -; j_gene: TRBJ1-4; CDR3aa: CASSLGNLDWGNEKLFF; CDR3nt: TGCGCCAGCAGCTTGGGTAATTTGGACTGGGGTAATGAAAAACTGTTTTTT
v_gene: TRBV28; abundance: -; d_gene: TRBD1; j_gene: TRBJ2-7; CDR3aa: CASSSPWTGEVDEQYF; CDR3nt: TGTGCCAGCAGTTCACCATGGACAGGGGAGGTGGACGAGCAGTACTTC
v_gene: TRBV12-3/TRBV12-4; abundance: -; d_gene: TRBD1; j_gene: TRBJ1-2; CDR3aa: CASRGQGNGYTF; CDR3nt: TGTGCCAGCAGAGGACAGGGGAATGGCTACACCTTC
v_gene: TRBV28; abundance: -; d_gene: -; j_gene: TRBJ1-6; CDR3aa: CASGYSPLHF; CDR3nt: TGTGCCAGCGGGTATTCACCCCTCCACTTT
v_gene: TRBV2; abundance: -; d_gene: -; j_gene: TRBJ1-2; CDR3aa: CASTQTGPGYTF; CDR3nt: TGTGCCAGCACCCAAACCGGGCCGGGCTACACCTTC
v_gene: TRBV3-1/TRBV3-2; abundance: -; d_gene: -; j_gene: TRBJ1-4; CDR3aa: CASSQVGRELFF; CDR3nt: TGTGCCAGCAGCCAAGTTGGAAGAGAACTGTTTTTT
v_gene: TRBV10-3; abundance: -; d_gene: TRBD1; j_gene: TRBJ1-5; CDR3aa: CAIRRDRDGQPQHF; CDR3nt: TGTGCCATCAGAAGGGACAGGGACGGTCAGCCCCAGCATTTT
v_gene: TRBV4-1; abundance: -; d_gene: -; j_gene: TRBJ1-3; CDR3aa: CASSQVLIGNSGNTIYF; CDR3nt: TGCGCCAGCAGCCAAGTCTTAATAGGTAACTCTGGAAACACCATATATTTT
v_gene: TRBV7-9; abundance: few; d_gene: -; j_gene: TRBJ1-2; CDR3aa: CASSLGASGYTF; CDR3nt: TGTGCCAGCAGCTTAGGGGCCAGTGGCTACACCTTC
v_gene: TRBV6-2/TRBV6-3; abundance: -; d_gene: TRBD1; j_gene: TRBJ2-7; CDR3aa: CASTPWDRDSYEQYF; CDR3nt: TGTGCCAGCACCCCCTGGGACAGAGACTCCTACGAGCAGTACTTC
v_gene: TRBV30; abundance: few; d_gene: -; j_gene: TRBJ1-5; CDR3aa: CAWSVSGGGQPQHF; CDR3nt: TGTGCCTGGAGTGTATCCGGGGGTGGACAGCCCCAGCATTTT
v_gene: TRBV21-1; abundance: few; d_gene: -; j_gene: TRBJ2-7; CDR3aa: CASSKRDSLPWEQYF; CDR3nt: TGTGCCAGCAGCAAACGGGACAGTCTACCTTGGGAGCAGTACTTC
v_gene: TRBV11-2; abundance: -; d_gene: -; j_gene: TRBJ2-1; CDR3aa: CASTSDPGAGNNEQFF; CDR3nt: TGTGCCAGCACCTCAGACCCGGGGGCGGGGAACAATGAGCAGTTCTTC
v_gene: TRBV30; abundance: -; d_gene: -; j_gene: TRBJ2-2; CDR3aa: CAWSGASTGELFF; CDR3nt: TGTGCCTGGAGCGGGGCTAGCACCGGGGAGCTGTTTTTT
v_gene: TRBV4-3; abundance: once; d_gene: -; j_gene: TRBJ2-2; CDR3aa: CASSQSTANTGELFF; CDR3nt: TGCGCCAGCAGCCAATCAACAGCGAACACCGGGGAGCTGTTTTTT
v_gene: TRBV6-5; abundance: few; d_gene: -; j_gene: TRBJ1-6; CDR3aa: CASSPGPSNSPLHF; CDR3nt: TGTGCCAGCAGCCCGGGACCATCTAATTCACCCCTCCACTTT
v_gene: TRBV27; abundance: few; d_gene: -; j_gene: TRBJ2-7; CDR3aa: CASSLKQGYEQYF; CDR3nt: TGTGCCAGCAGTTTAAAACAGGGCTACGAGCAGTACTTC
v_gene: TRBV18; abundance: -; d_gene: -; j_gene: TRBJ2-7; CDR3aa: CASSPPTLTYEQYF; CDR3nt: TGTGCCAGCTCACCACCGACACTGACCTACGAGCAGTACTTC
v_gene: TRBV6-2/TRBV6-3; abundance: -; d_gene: -; j_gene: TRBJ1-2; CDR3aa: CASSYGPNYGYTF; CDR3nt: TGTGCCAGCAGTTACGGTCCTAACTATGGCTACACCTTC
v_gene: TRBV27; abundance: -; d_gene: -; j_gene: TRBJ1-5; CDR3aa: CASSLFGGGQPQHF; CDR3nt: TGTGCCAGCAGTTTATTTGGGGGAGGACAGCCCCAGCATTTT
v_gene: TRBV5-1; abundance: -; d_gene: TRBD1; j_gene: TRBJ1-4; CDR3aa: CASSFGQANEKLFF; CDR3nt: TGCGCCAGCAGCTTCGGACAGGCCAATGAAAAACTGTTTTTT
v_gene: TRBV7-9; abundance: few; d_gene: -; j_gene: TRBJ2-3; CDR3aa: CASSPQEGDTDTQYF; CDR3nt: TGTGCCAGCAGCCCCCAGGAAGGGGACACAGATACGCAGTATTTT
v_gene: TRBV4-2; abundance: -; d_gene: -; j_gene: TRBJ1-4; CDR3aa: CASSQVVEIWEKLFF; CDR3nt: TGTGCCAGCAGCCAAGTAGTCGAGATATGGGAAAAACTGTTTTTT
v_gene: TRBV24-1; abundance: -; d_gene: -; j_gene: TRBJ2-2; CDR3aa: CATSDSKREVTGELFF; CDR3nt: TGTGCCACCAGTGATTCCAAAAGGGAGGTAACCGGGGAGCTGTTTTTT
v_gene: TRBV10-3; abundance: -; d_gene: -; j_gene: TRBJ2-7; CDR3aa: CAITKSTGQIYEQYF; CDR3nt: TGTGCCATCACCAAATCCACTGGACAGATCTACGAGCAGTACTTC
v_gene: TRBV10-3; abundance: once; d_gene: TRBD2; j_gene: TRBJ2-7; CDR3aa: CAIILAGIYEQYF; CDR3nt: TGTGCCATCATTCTAGCGGGGATTTACGAGCAGTACTTC
v_gene: TRBV7-9; abundance: once; d_gene: -; j_gene: TRBJ1-3; CDR3aa: CASSLRGTSGNTIYF; CDR3nt: TGTGCCAGCAGCTTGAGAGGTACCTCTGGAAACACCATATATTTT
v_gene: TRBV7-2; abundance: -; d_gene: TRBD1; j_gene: TRBJ2-5; CDR3aa: CASRKTGVQETQYF; CDR3nt: TGTGCCAGCAGAAAAACAGGGGTCCAAGAGACCCAGTACTTC
v_gene: TRBV4-2; abundance: -; d_gene: -; j_gene: TRBJ2-3; CDR3aa: CASSQDLGIGGQYF; CDR3nt: TGTGCCAGCAGCCAAGATTTGGGGATCGGGGGGCAGTATTTT
v_gene: TRBV6-5; abundance: -; d_gene: -; j_gene: TRBJ2-5; CDR3aa: CASSRTVLETQYF; CDR3nt: TGTGCCAGCAGCCGGACCGTGCTGGAGACCCAGTACTTC
v_gene: TRBV7-2; abundance: -; d_gene: TRBD1; j_gene: TRBJ1-2; CDR3aa: CASSPGQGGYGYTF; CDR3nt: TGTGCCAGCAGCCCAGGACAGGGCGGCTATGGCTACACCTTC
v_gene: TRBV5-4; abundance: once; d_gene: -; j_gene: TRBJ2-1; CDR3aa: CASSPSDGSSYNEQFF; CDR3nt: TGTGCCAGCAGCCCGTCGGACGGTAGCTCCTACAATGAGCAGTTCTTC
v_gene: TRBV6-5; abundance: -; d_gene: -; j_gene: TRBJ2-3; CDR3aa: CASVPGHPGSDTQYF; CDR3nt: TGTGCCAGCGTACCGGGACACCCTGGTTCGGATACGCAGTATTTT
v_gene: TRBV19; abundance: once; d_gene: -; j_gene: TRBJ2-5; CDR3aa: CASSRGVRRETQYF; CDR3nt: TGTGCCAGTAGTCGTGGGGTCCGGAGAGAGACCCAGTACTTC
v_gene: TRBV6-1; abundance: once; d_gene: TRBD1; j_gene: TRBJ1-2; CDR3aa: CASSETAGGDF; CDR3nt: TGTGCCAGCAGTGAGACGGCAGGGGGTGATTTC
v_gene: TRBV2; abundance: -; d_gene: -; j_gene: TRBJ2-2; CDR3aa: CASNIQGGTGELFF; CDR3nt: TGTGCCAGCAATATACAGGGAGGCACCGGGGAGCTGTTTTTT
v_gene: TRBV3-1/TRBV3-2; abundance: -; d_gene: -; j_gene: TRBJ2-1; CDR3aa: CASSQDLGYNEQFF; CDR3nt: TGTGCCAGCAGCCAAGATCTTGGTTACAATGAGCAGTTCTTC
v_gene: TRBV30; abundance: -; d_gene: -; j_gene: TRBJ1-2; CDR3aa: CAWSPEQGFSGYTF; CDR3nt: TGTGCCTGGAGTCCCGAGCAGGGTTTTAGTGGCTACACCTTC